This T cell receptor beta chain came from a study of T cell changes during pregnancy in multiple sclerosis. Profiled with immunoSEQ multiplex PCR; TCRdb holds only in-frame clones, not every one. The sample carries roughly 57,000 clones, less than 95% recorded once. The CDR3 is made up of 15 amino acids. CDR1 is ENHRY and CDR2 is SYGVKD in the germline V gene. Losses at the gene ends were 3 bases for V and 11 bases for J; bases not matched to a gene: 14. The V gene is TRBV10-3, the J gene TRBJ1-2; 8 positions match TRBD1. The starting material was CD8+ T cells from peripheral blood mononuclear cells, obtained after pregnancy. The TCR was taken from a female donor with multiple sclerosis, enrolled in a pregnancy study. The CDR3 nucleotides read TGTGCCATCAGTGAAGCACCAGGGGGCGCGGCTTCATACACCTTC. Amino acid sequence: CAISEAPGGAASYTF.